The entry below gives a single T cell receptor beta chain sequence along with its context. Its antigen is not identified. At sampling all donors were nominally healthy, likely with unrecorded immune exposures. This sample stems from a study of cytomegalovirus exposure and HLA in healthy donors. Study-wide findings and caveats: In vitro assays verified that three CMV-associated chains recognized CMV antigens specifically. Productive status was seen about 90% or about 30% of the time for most TCR beta V segments in an earlier analysis. As a later analysis showed, several of the most significant clusters appeared to be linked to common viral pathogens.

60 Vbeta and 13 Jbeta primers were used in PCR. Assay used: immunoSEQ multiplex PCR; TCRdb lists only in-frame clones, some missing. The sample includes over 45,000 clones. Germline CDR1 and CDR2: SQVTM and ANQGSEA. The V and J ends lost 7 bases and 1 base, in that order; junction bases with no gene match: 3. CDR3 length: 12 amino acids. The source material was PBMCs. The chain uses TRBV29-1 and TRBJ1-1, with 7 bases matching TRBD1. The receptor comes from a woman aged 40 to 49 in good health and CMV-seronegative. The CDR3 protein is CSAWTGNTEAFF. CDR3 nucleotide sequence: TGCAGCGCCTGGACAGGGAACACTGAAGCTTTCTTT.